One and the same sample provided the 9 T cell receptor beta chains below, sequenced in a study of T cells in localized non-small cell lung cancer. The method was immunoSEQ multiplex PCR; TCRdb's version includes in-frame clones alone and lacks a portion of them. This table holds about 76,000 clones, about four fifths found once. Sequenced material: peripheral blood, taken before any cancer treatment. The receptor source for this set is a female donor aged 60 or older with stage I lung adenocarcinoma.

The chain is built from TRBV10-3 and TRBJ2-2; D gene unclear. V dropped 7 bases and J dropped 5 bases, with 11 bases sitting between them. CDR3 length equals 13 residues. Germline V CDR1 and CDR2: ENHRY, SYGVKD. CDR3 region: CAIKAELTGELFF. The CDR3 DNA follows: TGTGCCATCAAGGCGGAACTGACCGGGGAGCTGTTTTTT.

V and J are TRBV4-1 and TRBJ2-1; 7 bases fit TRBD1. CDR1 is MGHRA, CDR2 YSYEKL, per germline. The V segment lost 0 bases and the J segment 8 bases; nucleotides outside the gene matches: 7. The CDR3 has 15 amino acids. In DNA form, the CDR3 reads TGCGCCAGCAGCCAAGATCTGGACAGGCACTATGAGCAGTTCTTC. Encoded protein: CASSQDLDRHYEQFF.

J is TRBJ1-3 and V is TRBV6-6; D is uncertain. The CDR3 extends over 13 amino acids. CDR1 is MNHNY, CDR2 SVGAGI, per germline (reference sequence). Trimming left V 5 bases short and J 13 bases short, with 18 bases between. CDR3 in DNA: TGTGCCAGCAGTCTCGAGGTCCCCCAGCGGATATATTTT. It codes for CASSLEVPQRIYF.

This clone occurred once. The rearrangement links TRBV19 to TRBJ1-2, with 9 bases lining up with TRBD1. Trimming cost V 5 bases and J 8 bases; bases outside gene matches: 9. Germline-derived CDR1 and CDR2 are LNHDA and SQIVND (reference sequence). CDR3 length: 14 residues. The CDR3 sequence: CASSRTGEGIGYTF. The DNA of the CDR3 is TGTGCCAGTAGTCGGACAGGGGAAGGTATAGGCTACACCTTC.

J is TRBJ2-5 and V is TRBV5-1; 16 nucleotides line up with TRBD2. The CDR3 contains 17 residues. Germline CDR1 reads SGHRS; CDR2 reads YFSETQ. Germline trimming cut 5 bases from V and 5 bases from J; bases unmatched to any gene: 9. As DNA, the CDR3 is TGCGCCAGCAGATTCGGGACTAGCGGGGGGGCCGGTGAGACCCAGTACTTC. Its translation: CASRFGTSGGAGETQYF.

The chain combines TRBV11-3 with TRBJ2-7; D possibly corresponds to TRBD1 (5 bases). This CDR3 spans 14 amino acids. Germline lookup yields CDR1 SGHNT and CDR2 YENEEA. Trimming stripped 6 bases from V and 2 bases from J, with 14 bases between. The CDR3 spells CASSWSQGTYEQYF. CDR3 nucleotide sequence: TGTGCCAGCAGTTGGAGTCAGGGTACCTACGAGCAGTACTTC.

The chain is built from TRBV9 and TRBJ2-5; 7 bases are shared with TRBD2. Germline trimming cut 4 bases from V and 5 bases from J; bases unmatched to any gene: 5. The CDR3 sequence is 13 residues long. In germline, CDR1 is SGDLS, CDR2 YYNGEE. The CDR3: CASSPGGGETQYF. CDR3 bases: TGTGCCAGCAGCCCGGGGGGAGGGGAGACCCAGTACTTC.

J is TRBJ2-4 and V is TRBV18; D gene ambiguous. The ends were cut back, 4 bases at V and 5 bases at J, with 9 bases in the middle. Germline V gene sequence: CDR1 KGHSH, CDR2 LQKENI. The CDR3 is made up of 13 amino acids. CDR3 DNA sequence: TGTGCCAGCTCACTGCGGTCCCAAAACATTCAGTACTTC. Translated, it gives CASSLRSQNIQYF.

This sequence joins TRBV19 and TRBJ1-1, with D possibly matching TRBD1 (5 bases). The CDR3 runs to 15 residues. Germline V gene data show CDR1 as LNHDA and CDR2 as SQIVND (reference sequence). Trimming took off 4 bases at V and 3 bases at J, with 15 bases between the two ends. The CDR3 DNA is TGTGCCAGTAGTACCCGGGACCGTCGGGACACTGAAGCTTTCTTT. This codes for CASSTRDRRDTEAFF.